This T cell receptor beta chain was recorded in a study of T-cell reconstitution after alpha-beta-depleted transplantation in children. This CDR3 region has 18 residues. Unique molecular identifiers were used to barcode this TCRbeta library. MiXCR, run by TCRdb on the PCR reads, gives a single entry per CDR3 protein. Of about 270,000 distinct CDR3 sequences in the sample, 9.9% are singletons; the top ten hold over 9.5%. The receptor was isolated from a human donor who donated a stem cell graft to a child with SCID. This sequence joins TRBV21-1 and TRBJ2-1; the tabulated D call, TRBD2, remains unverified against the DNA. TRBV21-1 represents a pseudogene. The sample in question was PBMCs from the stem cell graft donor, obtained from the stem cell graft. The CDR3 spells CASSNFGPAKTDYNEQFF. The DNA for the CDR3 is TGTGCCAGCAGCAATTTTGGGCCCGCAAAGACAGACTACAATGAGCAGTTCTTC.